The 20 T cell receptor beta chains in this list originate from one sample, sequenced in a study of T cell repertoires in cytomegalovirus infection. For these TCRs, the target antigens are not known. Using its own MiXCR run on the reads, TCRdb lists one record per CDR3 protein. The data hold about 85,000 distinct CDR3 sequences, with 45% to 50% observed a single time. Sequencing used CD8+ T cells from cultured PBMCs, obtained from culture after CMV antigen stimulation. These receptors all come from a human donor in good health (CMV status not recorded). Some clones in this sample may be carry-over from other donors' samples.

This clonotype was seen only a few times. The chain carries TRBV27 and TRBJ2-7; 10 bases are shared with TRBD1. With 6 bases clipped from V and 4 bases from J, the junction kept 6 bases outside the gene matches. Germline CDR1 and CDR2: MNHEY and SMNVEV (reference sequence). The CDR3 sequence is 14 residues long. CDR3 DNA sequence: TGTGCCAGCAGAACCGGGACAGGGGCGTACGAGCAGTACTTC. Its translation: CASRTGTGAYEQYF.

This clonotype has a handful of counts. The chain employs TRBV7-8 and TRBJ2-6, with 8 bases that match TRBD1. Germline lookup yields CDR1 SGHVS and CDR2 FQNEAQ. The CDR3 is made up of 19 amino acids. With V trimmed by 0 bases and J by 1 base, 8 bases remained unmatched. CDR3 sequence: CASSLARDRRGSGANVLTF. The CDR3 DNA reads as TGTGCCAGCAGCTTAGCAAGGGACAGGAGGGGTTCTGGGGCCAACGTCCTGACTTTC.

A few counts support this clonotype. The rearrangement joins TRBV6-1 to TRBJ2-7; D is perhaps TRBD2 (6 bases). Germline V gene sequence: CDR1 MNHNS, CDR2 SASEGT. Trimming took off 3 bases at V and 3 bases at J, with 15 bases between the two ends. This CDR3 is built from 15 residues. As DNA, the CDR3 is TGTGCCAGCAGTGATGGGCTAGCGCCTTTCTACGAGCAGTACTTC. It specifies CASSDGLAPFYEQYF.

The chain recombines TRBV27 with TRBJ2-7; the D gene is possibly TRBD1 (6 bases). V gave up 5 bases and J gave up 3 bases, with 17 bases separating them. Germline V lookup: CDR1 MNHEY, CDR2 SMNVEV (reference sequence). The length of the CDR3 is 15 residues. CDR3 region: CASSPRRQDDYEQYF. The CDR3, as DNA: TGTGCCAGCAGTCCCCGCCGACAGGACGACTACGAGCAGTACTTC.

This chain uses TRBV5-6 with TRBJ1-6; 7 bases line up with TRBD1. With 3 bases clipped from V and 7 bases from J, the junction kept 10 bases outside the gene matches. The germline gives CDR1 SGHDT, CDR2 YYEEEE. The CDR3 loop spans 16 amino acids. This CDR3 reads CASSSLRQGGNSPLHF. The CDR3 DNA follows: TGTGCCAGCAGCTCCCTAAGACAGGGTGGGAATTCACCCCTCCACTTT.

The CDR3 region is CASSLKLASNEQFF. For the CDR3, the DNA is TGTGCCAGCAGCTTAAAACTAGCGAGCAATGAGCAGTTCTTC. V and J are TRBV11-2 and TRBJ2-1, with 7 bases aligning to TRBD2. This CDR3 spans 14 amino acids. The V gene end was trimmed by 2 bases and the J gene end by 6 bases; junction bases not matched to a gene: 4. CDR1 and CDR2 (germline): SGHAT, FQNNGV.

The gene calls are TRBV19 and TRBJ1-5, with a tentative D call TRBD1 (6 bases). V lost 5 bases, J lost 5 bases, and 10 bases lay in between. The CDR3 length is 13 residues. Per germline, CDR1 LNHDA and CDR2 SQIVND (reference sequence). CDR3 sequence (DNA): TGTGCCAGTAGTTTGACAGGACATCAGCCCCAGCATTTT. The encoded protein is CASSLTGHQPQHF.

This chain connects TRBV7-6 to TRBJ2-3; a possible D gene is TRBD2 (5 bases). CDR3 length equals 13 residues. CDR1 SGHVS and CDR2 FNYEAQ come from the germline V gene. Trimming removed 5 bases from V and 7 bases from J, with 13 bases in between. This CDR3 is CASSVREPNTQYF. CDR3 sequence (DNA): TGTGCCAGCAGCGTCCGGGAACCTAATACGCAGTATTTT. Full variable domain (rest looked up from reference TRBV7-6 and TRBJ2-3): GAGVSQSPRYKVTKRGQDVALRCDPISGHVSLYWYRQALGQGPEFLTYFNYEAQQDKSGLPNDRFSAERPEGSISTLTIQRTEQRDSAMYRCASSVREPNTQYFGPGTRLTVL.

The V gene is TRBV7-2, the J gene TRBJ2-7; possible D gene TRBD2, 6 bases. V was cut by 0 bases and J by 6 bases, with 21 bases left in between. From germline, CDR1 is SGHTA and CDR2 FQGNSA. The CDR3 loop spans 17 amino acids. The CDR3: CASSLAYSSGTEGEQYF. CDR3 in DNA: TGTGCCAGCAGCTTAGCGTACTCCTCCGGAACGGAGGGCGAGCAGTACTTC.

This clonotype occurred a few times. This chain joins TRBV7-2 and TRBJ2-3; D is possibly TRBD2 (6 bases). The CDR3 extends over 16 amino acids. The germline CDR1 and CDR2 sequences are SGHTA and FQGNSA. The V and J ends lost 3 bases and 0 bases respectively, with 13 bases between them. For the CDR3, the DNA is TGTGCCAGCAGCTTTAGGGACTCGTTAAGCACAGATACGCAGTATTTT. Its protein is CASSFRDSLSTDTQYF.

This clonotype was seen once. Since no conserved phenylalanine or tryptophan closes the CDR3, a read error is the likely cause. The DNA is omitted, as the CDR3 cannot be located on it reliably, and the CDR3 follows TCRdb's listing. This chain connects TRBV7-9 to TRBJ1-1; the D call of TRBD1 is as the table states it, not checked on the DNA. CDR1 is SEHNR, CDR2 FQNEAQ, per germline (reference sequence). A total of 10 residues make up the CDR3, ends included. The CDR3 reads CASSLDDRLH.

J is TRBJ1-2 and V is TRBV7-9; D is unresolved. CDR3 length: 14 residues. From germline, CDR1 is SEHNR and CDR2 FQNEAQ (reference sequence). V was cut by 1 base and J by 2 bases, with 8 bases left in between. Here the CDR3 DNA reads TGTGCCAGCAGCTTAGACGAGAGGAACTATGGCTACACCTTC. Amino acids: CASSLDERNYGYTF.

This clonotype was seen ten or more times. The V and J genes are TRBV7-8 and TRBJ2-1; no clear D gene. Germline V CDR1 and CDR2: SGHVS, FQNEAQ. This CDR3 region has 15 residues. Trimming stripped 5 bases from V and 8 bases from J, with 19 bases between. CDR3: CASSPYARALDEQFF. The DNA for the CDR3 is TGTGCCAGCAGCCCCTATGCCCGTGCCCTGGATGAGCAGTTCTTC. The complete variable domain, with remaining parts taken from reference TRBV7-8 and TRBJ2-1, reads GAGVSQSPRYKVAKRGQDVALRCDPISGHVSLFWYQQALGQGPEFLTYFQNEAQLDKSGLPSDRFFAERPEGSVSTLKIQRTQQEDSAVYLCASSPYARALDEQFFGPGTRLTVL.

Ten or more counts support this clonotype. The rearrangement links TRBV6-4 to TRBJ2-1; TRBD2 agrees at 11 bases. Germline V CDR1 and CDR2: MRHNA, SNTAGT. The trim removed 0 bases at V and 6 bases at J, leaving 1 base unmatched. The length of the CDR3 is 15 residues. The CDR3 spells CASSDSSGGANEQFF. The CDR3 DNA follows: TGTGCCAGCAGTGACTCTAGCGGGGGGGCCAATGAGCAGTTCTTC.

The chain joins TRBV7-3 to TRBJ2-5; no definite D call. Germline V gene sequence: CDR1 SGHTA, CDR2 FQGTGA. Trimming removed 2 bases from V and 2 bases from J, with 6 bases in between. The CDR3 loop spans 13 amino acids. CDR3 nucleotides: TGTGCCAGCAGCTTAGCTAATCAAGAGACCCAGTACTTC. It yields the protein CASSLANQETQYF. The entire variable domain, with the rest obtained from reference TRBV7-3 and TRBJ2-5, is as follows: GAGVSQTPSNKVTEKGKYVELRCDPISGHTALYWYRQSLGQGPEFLIYFQGTGAADDSGLPNDRFFAVRPEGSVSTLKIQRTERGDSAVYLCASSLANQETQYFGPGTRLLVL.

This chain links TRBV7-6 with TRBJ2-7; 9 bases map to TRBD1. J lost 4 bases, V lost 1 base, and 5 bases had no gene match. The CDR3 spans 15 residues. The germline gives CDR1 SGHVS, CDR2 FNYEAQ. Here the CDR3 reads CASSLVGQGHYEQYF. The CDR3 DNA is TGTGCCAGCAGCTTAGTGGGACAGGGTCATTACGAGCAGTACTTC.

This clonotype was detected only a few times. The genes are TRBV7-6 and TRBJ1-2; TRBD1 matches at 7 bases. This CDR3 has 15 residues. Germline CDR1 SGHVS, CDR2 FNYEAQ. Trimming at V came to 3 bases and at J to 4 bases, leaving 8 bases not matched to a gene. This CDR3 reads CASSFGAGGLYGYTF. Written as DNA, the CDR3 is TGTGCCAGCAGCTTTGGGGCAGGGGGACTCTATGGCTACACCTTC.

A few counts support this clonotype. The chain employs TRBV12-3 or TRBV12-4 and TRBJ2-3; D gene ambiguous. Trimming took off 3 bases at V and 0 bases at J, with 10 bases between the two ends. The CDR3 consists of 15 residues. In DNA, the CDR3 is TGTGCCAGCAGTTTCTTCGGAACTAGCACAGATACGCAGTATTTT. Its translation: CASSFFGTSTDTQYF.

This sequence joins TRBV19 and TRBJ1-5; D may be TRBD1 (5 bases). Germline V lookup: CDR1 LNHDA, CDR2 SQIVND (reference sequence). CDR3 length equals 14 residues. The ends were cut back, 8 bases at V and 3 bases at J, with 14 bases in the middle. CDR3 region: CASGATENNQPQHF. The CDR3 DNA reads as TGTGCCAGTGGGGCTACAGAGAACAATCAGCCCCAGCATTTT.

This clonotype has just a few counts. Here the CDR3 reads CASSATAPSSYNSPLHF. The DNA for the CDR3 is TGTGCCAGCAGCGCGACAGCCCCCAGCTCCTATAATTCACCCCTCCACTTT. The V gene is TRBV5-5, the J gene TRBJ1-6; D is perhaps TRBD1 (5 bases). There are 17 residues in the CDR3. Germline V gene data show CDR1 as SGHKS and CDR2 as YYEKEE (reference sequence). V gave up 4 bases and J gave up 0 bases, with 14 bases separating them.